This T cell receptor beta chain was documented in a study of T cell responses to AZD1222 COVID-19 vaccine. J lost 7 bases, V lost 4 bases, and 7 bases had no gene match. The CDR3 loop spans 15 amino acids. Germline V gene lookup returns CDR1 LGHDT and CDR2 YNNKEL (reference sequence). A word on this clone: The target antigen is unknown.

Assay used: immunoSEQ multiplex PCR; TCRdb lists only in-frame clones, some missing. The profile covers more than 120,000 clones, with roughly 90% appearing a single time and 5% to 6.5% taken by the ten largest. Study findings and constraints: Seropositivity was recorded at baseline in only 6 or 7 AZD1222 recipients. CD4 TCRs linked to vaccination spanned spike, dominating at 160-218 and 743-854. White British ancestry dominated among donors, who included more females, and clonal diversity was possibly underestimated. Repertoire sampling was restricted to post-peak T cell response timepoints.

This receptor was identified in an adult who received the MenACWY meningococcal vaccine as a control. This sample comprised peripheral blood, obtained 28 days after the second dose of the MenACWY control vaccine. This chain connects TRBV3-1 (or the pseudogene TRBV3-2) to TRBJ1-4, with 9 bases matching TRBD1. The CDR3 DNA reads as TGTGCCAGCAGCCCGCGGACAGGGGCAGGTGAAAAACTGTTTTTT. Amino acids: CASSPRTGAGEKLFF.